This is a list of T cell receptor beta chains from one sample in a study of regulatory T cells in long-lasting Graves disease. TCRdb fed the multiplex PCR reads into MiXCR, producing one record per CDR3 protein. The data show roughly 610,000 distinct CDR3 sequences, 15% to 20% seen once. The data were also submitted as part of a second study, on T cells in Graves' hyperthyroidism and ophthalmopathy.

The sample was peripheral blood mononuclear cells (PBMCs), taken at new diagnosis, from a patient treated with antithyroid drugs. The origin of the receptors is a man aged 18 to 29 with Graves disease. CDR3s include the opening cysteine and the closing phenylalanine or tryptophan. A D gene is named only where the DNA matches it firmly. Expanded clones get a size class; other rows say once, few or many, or leave the size out.

-	many	TRBV28	TRBJ1-5	TGTGCCACCAGCCGGAGGGATATTGGCAATCAGCCCCAGCATTTT	CATSRRDIGNQPQHF
-	few	TRBV29-1	TRBJ1-2	TGCAGCGTTGAAGATCCTCGACGGTACTATGGCTACACCTTC	CSVEDPRRYYGYTF
TRBD2	-	TRBV10-3	TRBJ2-1	TGTGCCATCAGTGAGTCGATAGCTAGCGGGGGGAACAATGAGCAGTTCTTC	CAISESIASGGNNEQFF
-	few	TRBV7-9	TRBJ2-7	TGTGCCAGCAGCTTGGGACTGCTCTACGAGCAGTACTTC	CASSLGLLYEQYF
TRBD2	many	TRBV11-1	TRBJ2-7	TGTGCCAGCAGCTTGGGGAGGGGAGTCCACGAGCAGTACTTC	CASSLGRGVHEQYF
-	many	TRBV27	TRBJ2-2	TGTGCCAGCAGTCCCCTGGGAACCGCGAACACCGGGGAGCTGTTTTTT	CASSPLGTANTGELFF
TRBD2	-	TRBV30	TRBJ2-3	TGTGCCCGCCAGACTAGCGGCGTAGATACGCAGTATTTT	CARQTSGVDTQYF
-	many	TRBV2	TRBJ1-1	TGTGCCAGCAGCGATTCCGGGAACATGAACACTGAAGCTTTCTTT	CASSDSGNMNTEAFF
-	-	TRBV20-1	TRBJ2-1	TGCAGTGCTAGGGGGTCCTACAATGAGCAGTTCTTC	CSARGSYNEQFF
TRBD1	many	TRBV7-2	TRBJ1-2	TGTACCAGCAGCCCGAGGACAGGGAGCTATGGCTACACCTTC	CTSSPRTGSYGYTF
TRBD1	many	TRBV30	TRBJ2-3	TGTGCCTGGAGTGATCCGGGACAGGGCACAGATACGCAGTATTTT	CAWSDPGQGTDTQYF
-	-	TRBV28	TRBJ1-2	TGTGCCAGCAGTGCCCGGGGGGGAGGCTCCTATGGCTACACCTTC	CASSARGGGSYGYTF
-	few	TRBV5-6	TRBJ1-6	TGTGCCAGCAGCTTGTGGACAGCCCCTTCACCCCTCCACTTT	CASSLWTAPSPLHF
-	many	TRBV27	TRBJ1-5	TGTGCCAGCGGACCGGCCAGGGCGATGAATCAGCCCCAGCATTTT	CASGPARAMNQPQHF
-	many	TRBV12-3/TRBV12-4	TRBJ2-3	TGTGCCAGCAGTTTAGGGTTCTCCACAGATACGCAGTATTTT	CASSLGFSTDTQYF
-	-	TRBV6-1	TRBJ2-3	TGTGCCACAGAAGTCGAAAATACGCAGTATTTT	CATEVENTQYF
TRBD2	few	TRBV15	TRBJ2-7	TGTGCCACGCGCGGGAGGGCTTACGAGCAGTACTTC	CATRGRAYEQYF
-	many	TRBV24-1	TRBJ2-3	TGTGCCACCAGTGATTCCAGGAGGAGTAGCACAGATACGCAGTATTTT	CATSDSRRSSTDTQYF
-	-	TRBV6-2/TRBV6-3	TRBJ1-5	TGTGCCAGCAGTTACCCTCGGGGGGTCTATAGCAATCAGCCCCAGCATTTT	CASSYPRGVYSNQPQHF
-	many	TRBV12-5	TRBJ2-1	TGTGCTAGTGGTTTGCGTACAGGGAGGTGGGCTGAGCAGTTCTTC	CASGLRTGRWAEQFF
-	few	TRBV28	TRBJ1-4	TGTGCCAGCAGGCCCCCAGGGAGGGGTAATGAAAAACTGTTTTTT	CASRPPGRGNEKLFF
TRBD2	few	TRBV4-2	TRBJ2-2	TGTGCCAGCAGCCGCTTTATCCGGGAGGTGGCCGGGGAGCTGTTTTTT	CASSRFIREVAGELFF
TRBD2	-	TRBV5-1	TRBJ2-1	TGCGCCAGCAGCTTACCGGGGACTAGGACTGAGCAGTTCTTC	CASSLPGTRTEQFF
-	-	TRBV14	TRBJ2-1	TGTGCCAGCAGCCAAGATTTGGCGAATATCAATGAGCAGTTCTTC	CASSQDLANINEQFF
-	many	TRBV5-1	TRBJ2-7	TGCGCCAGCAGCTTGTTCGCAGGGTCCTACGAGCAGTACTTC	CASSLFAGSYEQYF
-	-	TRBV25-1	TRBJ1-1	TGTGCCAGCAGTGAATGGGCAAGCCCTGAAGCTTTCTTT	CASSEWASPEAFF
-	many	TRBV28	TRBJ2-3	TGTGCCAGCAGTTTAGGGGGGAACACAGATACGCAGTATTTT	CASSLGGNTDTQYF
TRBD1	-	TRBV3-1	TRBJ2-2	TGTGCCAGCAGCCAATTACAGGGGACCGGGGAGCTGTTTTTT	CASSQLQGTGELFF
TRBD2	-	TRBV15	TRBJ2-1	TGTGCCACCAACAGAGATCTGCTAGCGGGAGCCTATGAGCAGTTCTTC	CATNRDLLAGAYEQFF
TRBD2	-	TRBV9	TRBJ2-3	TGTGCCAGCAGCCCGGGGTATCGGCGGGAGCCCCTGGGCACAGATACGCAGTATTTT	CASSPGYRREPLGTDTQYF
TRBD1	many	TRBV7-8	TRBJ2-5	TGTGCCAGCAGTCCGCTCAGAAAGACAGGGGAAGAGACCCAGTACTTC	CASSPLRKTGEETQYF
TRBD1	many	TRBV19	TRBJ2-1	TGTGCCAGTACCCGGGACAGCTACAATGAGCAGTTCTTC	CASTRDSYNEQFF
-	few	TRBV20-1	TRBJ2-1	TGCAGTGCTAAGGCGTCCTCTATGGGTGAGCAGTTCTTC	CSAKASSMGEQFF
-	few	TRBV20-1	TRBJ1-3	TGCAGTGCTAGAGATCGCCGTTTAGGGGGAAACACCATATATTTT	CSARDRRLGGNTIYF
-	-	TRBV7-2	TRBJ2-7	TGTGCCAACAGCTTGCGGGACAGCCATGCCTACGAGCAGTACTTC	CANSLRDSHAYEQYF
-	many	TRBV27	TRBJ1-1	TGTGCCAGCAGTTTAAAGGGGCACACTGAAGCTTTCTTT	CASSLKGHTEAFF
TRBD1	many	TRBV5-1	TRBJ2-1	TGCGCCAGCAGCTTCGTCCGGGACAGGGTCAATAATGAGCAGTTCTTC	CASSFVRDRVNNEQFF
-	many	TRBV7-9	TRBJ2-1	TGTGCCAGCAGCCCCCGGGTAGCGGAACTAAGCTACAATGAGCAGTTCTTC	CASSPRVAELSYNEQFF
TRBD1	-	TRBV5-1	TRBJ1-1	TGCGCCAGCAGCCTAATCGGGACAGGGAAAAGCACTGAAGCTTTCTTT	CASSLIGTGKSTEAFF
-	many	TRBV7-9	TRBJ2-3	TGTGCCAGCAGCTCACCAGGGTACTCTAAAGATACGCAGTATTTT	CASSSPGYSKDTQYF
TRBD1	few	TRBV5-5	TRBJ1-4	TGTGCCAGCAGCTCAGGGGGGCGTCTTAATGAAAAACTGTTTTTT	CASSSGGRLNEKLFF
-	few	TRBV3-1	TRBJ2-7	TGTGCCAGCAGCCAAGGGAGTTGGGTCAGTTACGAGCAGTACTTC	CASSQGSWVSYEQYF
-	-	TRBV12-3/TRBV12-4	TRBJ2-3	TGTGCCAGCGGGAAAGGGACTCCGGTGTTAGCCGAAAATTTT	CASGKGTPVLAENF
TRBD2	-	TRBV6-1	TRBJ2-1	TGTGCCAGCACGGGCCGGGGGGGACTCAATGAGCAGTTCTTC	CASTGRGGLNEQFF
TRBD2	many	TRBV7-9	TRBJ2-7	TGTGCCAGCAGCCCTCCGACGGGGGGTTTCTACGAGCAGTACTTC	CASSPPTGGFYEQYF
TRBD2	many	TRBV7-9	TRBJ2-1	TGTGCCAGCAGCTTTTGGACTAAGCGGGAGGTCTTGGCGTCTGACAATGAGCAGTTCTTC	CASSFWTKREVLASDNEQFF
-	-	TRBV30	TRBJ1-6	TGTGCCTGCTCTCAGCACCTACCATTGTATTCACCCCTCCACTTT	CACSQHLPLYSPLHF
TRBD2	-	TRBV5-6	TRBJ2-1	TGTGCCAGCAGAGGAGCGGGGTTCCTCGAGCAGTTCTTC	CASRGAGFLEQFF
-	few	TRBV12-3/TRBV12-4	TRBJ2-1	TGTGCCAGCAGCTACGGGCCAGGAACCCCAAATGAGCAGTTCTTC	CASSYGPGTPNEQFF
-	many	TRBV27	TRBJ2-7	TGTGCCAGCAGTTTATCAGGAAATTACGAGCAGTACTTC	CASSLSGNYEQYF
TRBD1	many	TRBV6-1	TRBJ1-1	TGTGCCGGCCAAGAGACAGGGGGAACTGAAGCTTTCTTT	CAGQETGGTEAFF
-	many	TRBV15	TRBJ2-3	TGTGCCACCAGCAGAGCCCGCACAGATACGCAGTATTTT	CATSRARTDTQYF
TRBD2	many	TRBV5-1	TRBJ2-3	TGCGCCAGCAGCTTTCTAGCGGGACGAAGCACAGATACGCAGTATTTT	CASSFLAGRSTDTQYF
-	-	TRBV5-1	TRBJ2-1	TGCGCCAGCAGCTTGGCCGAGTCTAGCTGGAATGGGCAGTTCTTC	CASSLAESSWNGQFF
TRBD1	-	TRBV3-1	TRBJ1-6	TGTGCCAGCAGCCAAGGACAGGGGAGGTCACCCCTCCACTTT	CASSQGQGRSPLHF